This TCR beta chain stems from a study of CD8+CD57+ T cells in acquired aplastic anemia (dated by TCRdb to between 2018 and 2020). At the level of the whole study: Extracted DNA from sorted CD4+ and CD8+ cells averaged around 2.9 ug, ranging from about 0.19 to 30 ug. A CD8+CD57+ expansion meant a frequency higher than the mean frequency seen in healthy subjects.

TCR beta VDJ combination and CDR3 sequence profiling used genomic DNA as the template. An Illumina HiSeq 2000 was used for TCR repertoire sequencing. For the original study's pipeline: Repertoire assessment relied on Simpson's diversity index, CDR3 size and DJ length profiles, and TRBV/TRBJ rearrangement plots. The immunodominant clone was defined as the most abundant DNA sequence in deep sequencing data. CDR3 amino acid sequences were screened for sharing across subjects and compared with published repertoires and the VDJdb database. TCRdb itself trimmed the public reads at Q25 with fastp, ran MiXCR and retained productive beta chains. Entries that share a CDR3 protein sequence are merged under the most common genes and DNA. TCRdb, rather than the study authors, made the V and J calls. The sample table lists fewer than 300,000 distinct CDR3 sequences, 65% to 90% of them with a count of one. The top ten hold about two fifths of the sample.

About this clonotype: Which antigen it targets is not known. At one boundary the junction diverges from the germline segment, which might be a read error.

The patients picked for sequencing were ones in whom flow cytometry had shown an expansion of CD8+CD57+ cells. Every patient had severe acquired aplastic anemia, diagnosed using the International Study of Aplastic Anemia and Agranulocytosis and Camitta criteria. No patient had received any therapy when blood was sampled. In the study, sorted CD4+ and CD8+ blood T cells from patients with severe aplastic anemia and from healthy subjects underwent deep sequencing of TCR repertoires. In the USA, patient enrollment took place under clinicaltrials.gov protocols 00001620, 01623167, 00001397, 00071045, 00081523 and 00961064. Ficoll-Paque density gradient centrifugation was used to isolate peripheral blood mononuclear cells. Before DNA was extracted, CD4+ and CD8+ T cells were sorted using either FACS or magnetic beads. CDR1 is given as SGHVS and CDR2 as FQNEAQ, both from the germline V gene. Spanning cysteine to phenylalanine, the CDR3 consists of 13 amino acids. Of all the DNA, just the CDR3 is kept, 39 bases in frame from base 1.

The full study reports these points: CD8+ Simpson's diversity did not differ significantly between patients and healthy controls (P=0.060). Although roughly 29 CD8+ CDR3 sequences were shared by patients and controls, these sequences appeared highly expressed in patients and within the immunodominant clones of patients.

This clonotype was obtained from a human donor with aplastic anemia. Rearrangement joined TRBV7-8 to TRBJ2-2, with 7 middle bases fitting TRBD1. The source material was sorted CD4+, CD8+, or CD8+CD57+ T cells (not recorded which) from PBMCs. For the CDR3, the sequence is CASSFYPDGTALF. Here is the DNA: TGTGCCAGCAGCTTTTATCCAGACGGGACAGCGCTTTTC.